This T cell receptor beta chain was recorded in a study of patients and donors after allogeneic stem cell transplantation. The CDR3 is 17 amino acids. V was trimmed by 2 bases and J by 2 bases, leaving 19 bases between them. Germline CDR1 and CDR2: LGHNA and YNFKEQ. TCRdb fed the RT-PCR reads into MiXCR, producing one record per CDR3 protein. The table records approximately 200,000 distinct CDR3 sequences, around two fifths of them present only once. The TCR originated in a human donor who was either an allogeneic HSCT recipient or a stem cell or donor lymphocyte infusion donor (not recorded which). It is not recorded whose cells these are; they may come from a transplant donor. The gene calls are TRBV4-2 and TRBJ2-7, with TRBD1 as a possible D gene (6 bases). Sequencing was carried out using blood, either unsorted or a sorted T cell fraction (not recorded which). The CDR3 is CASSQPPERGSPYEQYF. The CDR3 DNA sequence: TGTGCCAGCAGCCAACCCCCGGAGAGGGGGTCGCCCTACGAGCAGTACTTC.